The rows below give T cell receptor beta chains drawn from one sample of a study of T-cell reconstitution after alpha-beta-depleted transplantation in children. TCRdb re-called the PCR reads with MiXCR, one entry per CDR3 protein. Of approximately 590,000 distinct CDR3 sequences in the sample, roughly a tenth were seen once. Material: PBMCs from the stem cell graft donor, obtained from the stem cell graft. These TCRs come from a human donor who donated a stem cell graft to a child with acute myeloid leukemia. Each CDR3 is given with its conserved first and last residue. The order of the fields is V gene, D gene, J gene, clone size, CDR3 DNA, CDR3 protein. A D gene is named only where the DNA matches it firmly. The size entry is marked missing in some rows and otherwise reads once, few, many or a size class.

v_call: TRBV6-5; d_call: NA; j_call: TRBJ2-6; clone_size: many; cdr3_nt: TGTGCCAGCAGTTACTCGGTGAGGTCCTCTGGGGCCAACGTCCTGACTTTC; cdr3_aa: CASSYSVRSSGANVLTF
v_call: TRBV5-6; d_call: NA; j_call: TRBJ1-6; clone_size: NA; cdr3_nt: TGTGCCAGCAGCTTGGATGACAGTTATTCACCCCTCCACTTT; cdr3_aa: CASSLDDSYSPLHF
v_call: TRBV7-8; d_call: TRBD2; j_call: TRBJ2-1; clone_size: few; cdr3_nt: TGTGCCAGCAGCCGGGAGGGCCAGGCCAATGAGCAGTTCTTC; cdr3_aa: CASSREGQANEQFF
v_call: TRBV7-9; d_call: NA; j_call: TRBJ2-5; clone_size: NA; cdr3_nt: TGTGCCAGCGCCACCGAAGAGACCCAGTACTTC; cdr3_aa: CASATEETQYF
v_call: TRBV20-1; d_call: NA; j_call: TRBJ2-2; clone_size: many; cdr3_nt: TGCAGTGTGAAGGCTAGCGTCTCGAACACCGGGGAGCTGTTTTTT; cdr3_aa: CSVKASVSNTGELFF
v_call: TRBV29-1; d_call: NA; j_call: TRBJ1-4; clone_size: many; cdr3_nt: TGCAGCGTTGAAATTGTGGGGGATGAAAAACTGTTTTTT; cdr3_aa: CSVEIVGDEKLFF
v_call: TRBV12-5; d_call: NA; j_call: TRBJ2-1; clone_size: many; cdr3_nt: TGTGCTAGTGGTTTGATGGGCGGTCCTCGGAATGAGCAGTTCTTC; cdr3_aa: CASGLMGGPRNEQFF
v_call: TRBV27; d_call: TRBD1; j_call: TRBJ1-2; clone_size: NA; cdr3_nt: TGTGCCAGCAGTTTACGGGGACAGGGGGCTTTTTTCGGGAGCTACACCTTC; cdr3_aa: CASSLRGQGAFFGSYTF
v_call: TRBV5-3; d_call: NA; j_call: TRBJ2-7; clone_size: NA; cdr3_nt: TGTGCCAGGAGCTTGTATGGGGTACACGAGCAGTACTTC; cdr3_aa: CARSLYGVHEQYF
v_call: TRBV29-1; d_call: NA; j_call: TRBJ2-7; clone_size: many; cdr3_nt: TGCAGCGGGAGTGTTCTTCGTGGCGAGCAGTACTTC; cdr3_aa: CSGSVLRGEQYF
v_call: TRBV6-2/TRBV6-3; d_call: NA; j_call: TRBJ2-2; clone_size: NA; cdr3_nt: TGTGCCAGCAACGACTGGGCCCCGAACACCGGGGAGCTGTTTTTT; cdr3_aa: CASNDWAPNTGELFF
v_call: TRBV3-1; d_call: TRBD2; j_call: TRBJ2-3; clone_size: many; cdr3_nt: TGTGCCAGCAGCCATCTGAGGACTAGCGTGGATACGCAGTATTTT; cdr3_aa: CASSHLRTSVDTQYF
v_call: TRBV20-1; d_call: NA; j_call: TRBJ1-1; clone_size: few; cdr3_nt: TGCAGCATGAAGCGGGGGAACACTGAAGCTTTCTTT; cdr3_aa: CSMKRGNTEAFF
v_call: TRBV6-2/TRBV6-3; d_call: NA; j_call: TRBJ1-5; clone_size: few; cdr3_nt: TGTGCCAGCAGTTTTCCCCAGCCCCAGCATTTT; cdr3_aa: CASSFPQPQHF
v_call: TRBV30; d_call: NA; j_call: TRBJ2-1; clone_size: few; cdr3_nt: TGTGCCTGGAAAGGGAGCTCGAATGAGCAGTTCTTC; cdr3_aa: CAWKGSSNEQFF
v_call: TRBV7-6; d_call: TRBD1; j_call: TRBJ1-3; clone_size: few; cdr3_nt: TGTGCCAGCAGCTTCGGAACCGGGACAGGGGCTGGAAACACCATATATTTT; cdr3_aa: CASSFGTGTGAGNTIYF
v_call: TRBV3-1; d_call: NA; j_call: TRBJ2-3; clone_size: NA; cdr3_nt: TGTGCCAGCAGCCAGCCGGGACGCGATTTCGGAGATACGCGGTATTTT; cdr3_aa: CASSQPGRDFGDTRYF
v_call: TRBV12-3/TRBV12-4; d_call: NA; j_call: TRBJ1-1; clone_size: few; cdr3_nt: TGTGCCAGCAGTTCAGGGGATAACACTGAAGCTTTCTTT; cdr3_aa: CASSSGDNTEAFF
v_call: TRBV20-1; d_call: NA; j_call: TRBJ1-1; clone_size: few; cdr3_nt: TGCAGTGCTAGAGATATGGGGGGGAGCACTGAAGCTTTCTTT; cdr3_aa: CSARDMGGSTEAFF
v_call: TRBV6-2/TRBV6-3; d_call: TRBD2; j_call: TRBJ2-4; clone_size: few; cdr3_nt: TGTGCCAGCAGTTACCGGACTAGCGGGAGATTGGTGGACATTCAGTACTTC; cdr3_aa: CASSYRTSGRLVDIQYF
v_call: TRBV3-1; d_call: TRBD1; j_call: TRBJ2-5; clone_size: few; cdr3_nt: TGTGCCAGCAGCCGAGGACAGGGAGGATGGGAGACCCAGTACTTC; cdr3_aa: CASSRGQGGWETQYF
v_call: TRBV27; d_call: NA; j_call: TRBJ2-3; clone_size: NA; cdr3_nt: TGTGCCAGCAGTTTGGGACTGGACCCAGATACGCAGTATTTT; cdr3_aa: CASSLGLDPDTQYF
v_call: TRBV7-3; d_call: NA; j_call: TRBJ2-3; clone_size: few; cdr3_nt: TGTGCCAGCAGCCTCCGGACTTACACAGATACGCAGTATTTT; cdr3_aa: CASSLRTYTDTQYF
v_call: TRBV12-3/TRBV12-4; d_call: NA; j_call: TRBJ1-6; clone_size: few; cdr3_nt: TGTGCCAGCAGCCGAAAGGGGGGCGCGGGGAATTCACCCCTCCACTTT; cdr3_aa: CASSRKGGAGNSPLHF
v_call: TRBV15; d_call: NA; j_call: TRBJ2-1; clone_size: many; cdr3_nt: TGTGCCACCAGCAGAGATCACCAAACCGAGCAGTTCTTC; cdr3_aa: CATSRDHQTEQFF
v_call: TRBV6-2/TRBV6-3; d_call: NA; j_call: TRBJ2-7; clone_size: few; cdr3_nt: TGTGCCAGCAGTTACTCGGTGGTAGCGGCTGCTAAGCAGTACTTC; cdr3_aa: CASSYSVVAAAKQYF
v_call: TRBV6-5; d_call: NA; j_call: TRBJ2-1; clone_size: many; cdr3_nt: TGTGCCAGCAGTTACTCCCAGGACTGGCTCAATGCTGTGCAGTTCTTC; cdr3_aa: CASSYSQDWLNAVQFF
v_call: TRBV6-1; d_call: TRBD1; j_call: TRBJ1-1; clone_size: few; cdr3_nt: TGTGCCAGCAGAAGGGACAGCCTTGGGACTGAAGCTTTCTTT; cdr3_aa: CASRRDSLGTEAFF
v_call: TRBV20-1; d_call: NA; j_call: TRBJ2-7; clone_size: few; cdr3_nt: TGCAGTGCTAGAGATTTCGGCAGAGCCTACGAGCAGTACTTC; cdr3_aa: CSARDFGRAYEQYF
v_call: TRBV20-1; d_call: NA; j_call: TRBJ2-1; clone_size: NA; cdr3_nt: TGCAGTGCTAAACAGGGACTCGCCGATGAGCAGTTCTTC; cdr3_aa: CSAKQGLADEQFF
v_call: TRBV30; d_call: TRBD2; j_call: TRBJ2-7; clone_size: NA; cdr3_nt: TGTGCCTGGAGTCCCGGGACTAGCGGGAGGGACCACGAGCAGTACTTC; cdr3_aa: CAWSPGTSGRDHEQYF
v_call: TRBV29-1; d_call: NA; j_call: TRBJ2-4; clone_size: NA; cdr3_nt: TGCAGCTTCGTCGGGGGTCCGGGCAAAAACATTCAGTACTTC; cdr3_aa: CSFVGGPGKNIQYF
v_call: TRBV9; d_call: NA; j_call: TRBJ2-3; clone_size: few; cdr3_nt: TGTGCCAGCAGCGTAGCCGTCGGGGCTCCTTCGGATACGCAGTATTTT; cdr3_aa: CASSVAVGAPSDTQYF
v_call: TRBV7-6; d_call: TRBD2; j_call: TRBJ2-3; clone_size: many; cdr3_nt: TGTGCCAGCAGCTTTTCCGGGACTAGTAAATCGGATACGCAGTATTTT; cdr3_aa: CASSFSGTSKSDTQYF
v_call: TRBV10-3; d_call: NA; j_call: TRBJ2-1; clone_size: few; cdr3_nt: TGTGCCATCAGTGAAGGACCATCCTCCTACAATGAGCAGTTCTTC; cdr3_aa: CAISEGPSSYNEQFF
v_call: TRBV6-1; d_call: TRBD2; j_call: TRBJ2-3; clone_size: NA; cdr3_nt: TGTGCCAGCAGAGAGACCGGGACTAGCGGTAGCACAGATACGCAGTATTTT; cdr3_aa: CASRETGTSGSTDTQYF
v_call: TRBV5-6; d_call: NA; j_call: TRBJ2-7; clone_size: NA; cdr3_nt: TGTGCCAGCAGCGAGGGACGCTACGAGCAGTACTTC; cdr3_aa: CASSEGRYEQYF
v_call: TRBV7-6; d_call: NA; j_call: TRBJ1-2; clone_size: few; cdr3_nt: TGTGCCAGCAGCCCTCGAGGGGGGCTCTATGGCTACACCTTC; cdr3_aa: CASSPRGGLYGYTF
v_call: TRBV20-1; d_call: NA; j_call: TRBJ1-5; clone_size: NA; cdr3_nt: TGCAGTGTCAGGCGGGTCCAACAGCCCCAGCATTTT; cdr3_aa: CSVRRVQQPQHF
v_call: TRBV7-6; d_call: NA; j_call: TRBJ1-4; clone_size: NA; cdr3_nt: TGTGCCAGCAGCCTACAGGCCACCAGTGAAAAACTGTTTTTT; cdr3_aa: CASSLQATSEKLFF
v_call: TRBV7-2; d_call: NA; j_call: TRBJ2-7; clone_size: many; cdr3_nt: TGTGCCAGCAGCTTTGGACACCGATCCTACGAGCAGTACTTC; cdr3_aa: CASSFGHRSYEQYF
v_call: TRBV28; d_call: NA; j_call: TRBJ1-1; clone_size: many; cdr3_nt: TGTGCCAGCAGTTATCCTGGGGAGGTCAACACTGAAGCTTTCTTT; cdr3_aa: CASSYPGEVNTEAFF
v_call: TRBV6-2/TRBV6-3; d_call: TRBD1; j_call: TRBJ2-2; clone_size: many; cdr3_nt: TGTGCCAGCACTACTCGGGACAGCCGCACCGGGGAGCTGTTTTTT; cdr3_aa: CASTTRDSRTGELFF
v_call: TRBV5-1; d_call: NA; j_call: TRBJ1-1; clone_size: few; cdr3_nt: TGCGCCAGCAGCTTGGAATTCGGCACTGAAGCTTTCTTT; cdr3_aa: CASSLEFGTEAFF
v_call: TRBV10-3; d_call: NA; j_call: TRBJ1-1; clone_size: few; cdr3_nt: TGTGCCATCATGGGACACCGCGGCACTGAAGCTTTCTTT; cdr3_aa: CAIMGHRGTEAFF
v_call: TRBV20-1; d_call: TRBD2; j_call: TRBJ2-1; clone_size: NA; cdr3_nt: TGCAGTGCTACGGGACTAGCGGGGACCTACAATGAGCAGTTCTTC; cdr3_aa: CSATGLAGTYNEQFF
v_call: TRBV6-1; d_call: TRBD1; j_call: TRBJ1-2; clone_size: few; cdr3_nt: TGTGCCAGCAGTAAAAGGACAGGGTCGTCGGTCTATGGCTACACCTTC; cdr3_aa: CASSKRTGSSVYGYTF
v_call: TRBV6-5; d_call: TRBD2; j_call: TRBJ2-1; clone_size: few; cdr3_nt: TGTGCCAGCAGTTCCCGCGGGGGGACCCACTCCTACAATGAGCAGTTCTTC; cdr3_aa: CASSSRGGTHSYNEQFF
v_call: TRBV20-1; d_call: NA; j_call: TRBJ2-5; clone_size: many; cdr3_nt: TGCAGTGCTAGAGATTCGGCGTCAGCTAAAGAGACCCAGTACTTC; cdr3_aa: CSARDSASAKETQYF
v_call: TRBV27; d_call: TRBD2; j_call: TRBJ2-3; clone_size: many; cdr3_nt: TGTGCCAGCAGTTTGGGGCGGGAGCATAAAGATACGCAGTATTTT; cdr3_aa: CASSLGREHKDTQYF
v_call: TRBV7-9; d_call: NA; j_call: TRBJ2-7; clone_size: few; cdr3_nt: TGTGCCAGCAGCTTAAGCCCTACAGTTGAGCAGTACTTC; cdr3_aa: CASSLSPTVEQYF
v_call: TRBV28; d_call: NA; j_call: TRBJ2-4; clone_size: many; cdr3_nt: TGTGCCAGCAGTTTGGGCGGGTCCCTGGGGATTCAGTACTTC; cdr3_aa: CASSLGGSLGIQYF
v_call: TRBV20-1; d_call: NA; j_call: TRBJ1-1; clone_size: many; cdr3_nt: TGCAGTGCTAGGGACAGAATGAACACTGAAGCTTTCTTT; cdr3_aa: CSARDRMNTEAFF
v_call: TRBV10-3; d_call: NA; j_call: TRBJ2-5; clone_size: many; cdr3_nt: TGTGCCATCAGTGAGTCGAAGGGACCCGTGGGAAAGACCCAGTACTTC; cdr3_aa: CAISESKGPVGKTQYF
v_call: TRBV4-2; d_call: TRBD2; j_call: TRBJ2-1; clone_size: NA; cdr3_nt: TGTGCCAGCAGCCAAGTCGGTCTAGCGGGAGAGGGCTATGAGCAGTTCTTC; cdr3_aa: CASSQVGLAGEGYEQFF